This entry concerns a single T cell receptor (beta chain). The antigen is not known. These data come from a study of T cell responses to AZD1222 COVID-19 vaccine. About the study: Pooled in the analysis were second doses at about 4 or about 12 weeks. Study-wide results and limits: Following two doses of AZD1222, Spike-specific TCR breadth and depth rose.

The V end lost 6 bases, the J end lost 0 bases, and 14 bases lay between the germline ends. Germline CDR1 MDHEN, CDR2 SYDVKM. CDR3 length equals 16 residues. Profiled with immunoSEQ multiplex PCR; TCRdb holds only in-frame clones, not every one. Among over 130,000 clones listed, just under 95% were seen once. The source material was peripheral blood, sampled on day 0 of AZD1222 vaccination. The J gene is TRBJ1-4, the V gene TRBV28, with D unresolved. The TCR sequence derives from an adult in good health. Written as DNA, the CDR3 is TGTGCCAGCAGCCCTTTGACGCAAACAACTAATGAAAAACTGTTTTTT. This gives the protein CASSPLTQTTNEKLFF.